Listed below are T cell receptor beta chains from one sample, sequenced in a study of cytomegalovirus exposure and HLA in healthy donors. The assay was immunoSEQ multiplex PCR, and TCRdb's table has in-frame clones only and misses some. The sample holds more than 95,000 clones; around 80% are singletons and the top ten take approximately 5%. Sample: PBMCs. The receptors were gathered from a young woman in good health and CMV-seropositive. Each CDR3 is given with its conserved first and last residue. D genes are given only for firm matches. Size is omitted from some rows. Given values are once, few, many or a class for expanded clones.

J	size	D	V	DNA	CDR3
TRBJ1-1	.	TRBD1	TRBV19	TGTGCCAGTAGTACAGGGACAGGGTACACTGAAGCTTTCTTT	CASSTGTGYTEAFF
TRBJ2-3	.	TRBD2	TRBV7-9	TGTGCCACCTCAATAGCGGGAGGGGGCGCAGATACGCAGTATTTT	CATSIAGGGADTQYF
TRBJ1-6	few	.	TRBV2	TGTGCCAGCAGTGAAGAGGGGAGGTATTCACCCCTCCACTTT	CASSEEGRYSPLHF
TRBJ2-5	.	.	TRBV19	TGTGCCAGTAGTATATCCCCGCCGGACATTGGGGAAGAGACCCAGTACTTC	CASSISPPDIGEETQYF
TRBJ1-4	.	.	TRBV18	TGTGCCAGCTCACCAGCAGGGGATGGTGAAAAACTGTTTTTT	CASSPAGDGEKLFF
TRBJ2-5	.	.	TRBV7-8	TGTGCCAGCAGCCGATCAGGACAAATATTTTCAGTCCAAGAGACCCAGTACTTC	CASSRSGQIFSVQETQYF
TRBJ2-5	.	TRBD2	TRBV5-1	TGCGCCAGCAGCTGGGGGACTAGCGGGAGGCGGGGGCAACAAGAGACCCAGTACTTC	CASSWGTSGRRGQQETQYF
TRBJ1-1	.	TRBD1	TRBV30	TGTGCCTGGAGCGGACAGGGGGCCACTGAAGCTTTCTTT	CAWSGQGATEAFF
TRBJ2-4	.	TRBD1	TRBV5-6	TGTGCCAGCAGACCGACAGGGGGCCCCAGGGACATTCAGTACTTC	CASRPTGGPRDIQYF
TRBJ2-2	.	TRBD2	TRBV13	TGTGCCAGCGCGGGAGAAAGAGACACCGGGGAGCTGTTTTTT	CASAGERDTGELFF
TRBJ2-7	.	TRBD1	TRBV5-5	TGTGCCAGCAGCGACGGACAGGCCTACGAGCAGTACTTC	CASSDGQAYEQYF
TRBJ2-7	.	TRBD2	TRBV11-2	TGTGCCAGCAGCTTAGGCCTAGCGGGAGACGAGCAGTACTTC	CASSLGLAGDEQYF
TRBJ1-5	.	.	TRBV18	TGTGCCAGCTCACCGATTGCCAGGGATTATAGCAATCAGCCCCAGCATTTT	CASSPIARDYSNQPQHF
TRBJ2-2	once	.	TRBV5-4	TGTGCCAGCAGCTTGGACTATCTGAACACCGGGGAGCTGTTTTTT	CASSLDYLNTGELFF